This T cell receptor beta chain is from a study of blood T cell repertoires in COVID-19. With V trimmed by 6 bases and J by 9 bases, 16 bases remained unmatched. The CDR3 runs 18 residues. The germline gives CDR1 SEHNR, CDR2 FQNEAQ (reference sequence). Libraries were prepared by immunoSEQ multiplex PCR; TCRdb keeps only in-frame clonotypes and omits some of them. The sample contains under 150,000 clones, 85% to 90% of which appear only once. The source is a man between 65 and 85 years old with active COVID-19. The V gene is TRBV7-9, the J gene TRBJ2-1; 14 positions match TRBD2. The sequencing sample was made of peripheral blood. The CDR3 loop is CASSSPPGTSGSGGEQFF. Written as DNA, the CDR3 is TGTGCCAGCAGTTCCCCCCCCGGGACTAGCGGGAGTGGGGGTGAGCAGTTCTTC. The whole variable domain, filled in from reference TRBV7-9 and TRBJ2-1, reads DTGVSQNPRHKITKRGQNVTFRCDPISEHNRLYWYRQTLGQGPEFLTYFQNEAQLEKSRLLSDRFSAERPKGSFSTLEIQRTEQGDSAMYLCASSSPPGTSGSGGEQFFGPGTRLTVL.